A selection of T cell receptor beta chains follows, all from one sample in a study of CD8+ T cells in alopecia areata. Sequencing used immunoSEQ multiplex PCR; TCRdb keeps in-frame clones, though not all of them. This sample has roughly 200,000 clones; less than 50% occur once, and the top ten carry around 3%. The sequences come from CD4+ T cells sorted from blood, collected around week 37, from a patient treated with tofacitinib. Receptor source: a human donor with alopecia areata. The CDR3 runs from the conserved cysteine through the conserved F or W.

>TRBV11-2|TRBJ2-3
CASSPDRGRSTDTQYF
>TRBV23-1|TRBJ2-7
CASTLGTENSYEQYF
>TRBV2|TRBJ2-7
CASSGAPGRYSYEQYF
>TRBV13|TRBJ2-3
CASSFRKTVGTDTQYF
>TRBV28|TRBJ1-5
CASRSTGNQPQHF
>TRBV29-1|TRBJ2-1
CSVEALGGSYNEQFF
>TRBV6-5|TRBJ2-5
CASSYSATGVEETQYF
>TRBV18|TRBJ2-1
CASSPSDGRERVQFF
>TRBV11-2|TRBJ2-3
CASSLDSDTQYF
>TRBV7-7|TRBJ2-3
CASSTSGSGDTQYF
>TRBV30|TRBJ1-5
CAWSPTENQPQHF
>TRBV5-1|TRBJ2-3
CASSLGVGSTDTQYF
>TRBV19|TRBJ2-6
CASSALQGTGANVLTF
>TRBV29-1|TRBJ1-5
CSVGDRGNQPQHF
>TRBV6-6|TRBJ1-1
CASSYSVNTEAFF
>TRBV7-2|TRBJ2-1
CASSLGSGSYNEQFF
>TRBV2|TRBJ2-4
CASNPGGGNIQYF
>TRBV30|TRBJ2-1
CAWSVVNEQFF
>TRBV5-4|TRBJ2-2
CASSLLAGARTGELFF
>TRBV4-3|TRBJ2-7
CASSQDLAASGRKTYEQYF